The 32 T cell receptor beta chains given below trace back to one sample, sequenced in a study of T cell responses to AZD1222 COVID-19 vaccine. Profiling relied on immunoSEQ multiplex PCR, and the TCRdb table lists in-frame clones only, not all of them. The sample contains 90,000 to 100,000 clones, about 89% of which appear only once. Sequencing used peripheral blood, obtained on day 0 of AZD1222 vaccination. These receptors were collected from an adult in good health.

V and J are TRBV5-1 and TRBJ2-5; 10 positions match TRBD2. The CDR3 has 15 residues. The V gene's germline CDR1 is SGHRS and CDR2 YFSETQ. Trimming at V came to 5 bases and at J to 2 bases, leaving 6 bases not matched to a gene. DNA for the CDR3: TGCGCCAGCAGGCTTAGCGGGGGGAAACAAGAGACCCAGTACTTC. This sequence encodes CASRLSGGKQETQYF. Variable domain in full (rest from reference TRBV5-1 and TRBJ2-5): KAGVTQTPRYLIKTRGQQVTLSCSPISGHRSVSWYQQTPGQGLQFLFEYFSETQRNKGNFPGRFSGRQFSNSRSEMNVSTLELGDSALYLCASRLSGGKQETQYFGPGTRLLVL.

The chain carries TRBV18 and TRBJ2-5, with D unclear. The germline CDR1 and CDR2 sequences are KGHSH and LQKENI. With 3 bases removed from V and 5 bases from J, the gap between germline ends came to 22 bases. The CDR3 loop spans 17 amino acids. In nucleotides, the CDR3 is TGTGCCAGCTCACCGATATACGCAGGTACCCGTCCCGAGACCCAGTACTTC. Its translation: CASSPIYAGTRPETQYF.

This chain joins TRBV5-1 and TRBJ2-3; 11 bases are shared with TRBD2. The CDR3 has 16 amino acids. V shed 4 bases and J 0 bases; nucleotides not matched to a gene: 4. Germline V gives CDR1 SGHRS, CDR2 YFSETQ. DNA of the CDR3: TGCGCCAGCAGCCCGGGGACTAGCGGAAGCACAGATACGCAGTATTTT. Encoded protein: CASSPGTSGSTDTQYF.

The chain recombines TRBV25-1 with TRBJ1-2, with D maybe TRBD1 (5 bases). The CDR3 covers 15 residues. V was shortened by 1 base and J by 5 bases, with 14 bases between the two germline ends. Germline V gene data show CDR1 as MGHDK and CDR2 as SYGVNS. The chain's CDR3 is CASSELGPLRYGYTF. The CDR3 DNA sequence: TGTGCCAGCAGTGAATTGGGGCCCCTGAGGTATGGCTACACCTTC.

The J gene is TRBJ1-5, the V gene TRBV7-2, with TRBD1 matching over 8 bases. With 2 bases clipped from V and 7 bases from J, the junction kept 4 bases outside the gene matches. Germline V gene sequence: CDR1 SGHTA, CDR2 FQGNSA. The CDR3 is made up of 14 amino acids. The CDR3: CASSLSNRGQPQHF. The DNA for the CDR3 is TGTGCCAGCAGCTTAAGCAACAGGGGGCAGCCCCAGCATTTT. The entire variable domain, with the rest obtained from reference TRBV7-2 and TRBJ1-5, is as follows: GAGVSQSPSNKVTEKGKDVELRCDPISGHTALYWYRQSLGQGLEFLIYFQGNSAPDKSGLPSDRFSAERTGGSVSTLTIQRTQQEDSAVYLCASSLSNRGQPQHFGDGTRLSIL.

The J gene is TRBJ1-5, the V gene TRBV15; D is undetermined. Germline V CDR1 and CDR2: LNHNV, YYDKDF (reference sequence). Between the trimmed V and J ends, which lost 9 bases and 0 bases, there was a span of 15 bases. The CDR3 sequence is 15 residues long. The CDR3 nucleotides are TGTGCCACAGCGGAGCATGTTAATAGCAATCAGCCCCAGCATTTT. This gives the protein CATAEHVNSNQPQHF.

The chain links TRBV7-2 to TRBJ1-5; no clear D gene. The germline V gene has CDR1 SGHTA and CDR2 FQGNSA. This CDR3 is built from 12 residues. The V gene lost 4 bases and the J gene lost 6 bases, with 7 bases spanning the gap. CDR3 amino acids: CASSSYGQPQHF. The CDR3 DNA is TGTGCCAGCAGCTCCTACGGTCAGCCCCAGCATTTT.

This chain connects TRBV6-5 to TRBJ1-2, with TRBD1 as a possible D gene (6 bases). V lost 7 bases and J lost 4, with 16 bases in between. This CDR3 comprises 14 residues. Germline V gene lookup returns CDR1 MNHEY and CDR2 SVGAGI. CDR3 nucleotide sequence: TGTGCCAGCATACAGGGAATGGGGGTCTATGGCTACACCTTC. Amino acids: CASIQGMGVYGYTF.

This chain links TRBV7-2 with TRBJ1-1; 7 bases align to TRBD1. The CDR3 covers 15 residues. V trimming: 4 bases; J trimming: 1 base; junction bases outside the gene matches: 6. The germline CDR1 and CDR2 sequences are SGHTA and FQGNSA. The DNA of the CDR3 is TGTGCCAGCAGCTCCCAAAGGACAGGGAACACTGAAGCTTTCTTT. This sequence encodes CASSSQRTGNTEAFF.

This clone was counted between two and nine times. This specimen includes other DNA sequences encoding the same CDR3. The chain joins TRBV4-3 to TRBJ1-5; D gene uncertain. Looked up from germline, CDR1 is LGHNA and CDR2 is YSLEER. V gave up 1 base and J gave up 4 bases, with 5 bases separating them. The CDR3 loop spans 13 amino acids. CDR3 sequence (DNA): TGCGCCAGCAGCCAAGGCACAAATCAGCCCCAGCATTTT. It is translated as CASSQGTNQPQHF.

The rearrangement links TRBV2 to TRBJ2-3; tentatively, D is TRBD2 (7 bases). Germline CDR1 is SNHLY and CDR2 is FYNNEI. This CDR3 has 17 residues. V shed 6 bases and J shed 7 bases, with 26 bases lying between them. The CDR3 nucleotides read TGTGCCAGCAGCGCAGGTGGGGGGGCCCCCACGAGATATACGCAGTATTTT. This encodes CASSAGGGAPTRYTQYF.

V and J are TRBV28 and TRBJ2-7; TRBD1 matches 10 bases. Germline loops: CDR1 MDHEN, CDR2 SYDVKM. V was pared by 5 bases and J by 6 bases, with 10 bases of the junction left unmatched. CDR3 length: 15 residues. As DNA, the CDR3 is TGTGCCAGCAGTCCCACGGGACAGGGGTCTATCGAGCAGTACTTC. Residues: CASSPTGQGSIEQYF.

The V gene is TRBV20-1, the J gene TRBJ1-2; D ambiguous. V gave up 3 bases and J gave up 4 bases, with 12 bases separating them. This CDR3 spans 13 amino acids. Germline V gene lookup returns CDR1 DFQATT and CDR2 SNEGSKA (reference sequence). The CDR3 DNA follows: TGCAGTGCTAGTGGAAGGGAGGGCTATGGCTACACCTTC. The encoded protein is CSASGREGYGYTF.

V is TRBV19 and J is TRBJ2-1; TRBD1 agrees at 9 bases. Germline assignment: CDR1 LNHDA and CDR2 SQIVND (reference sequence). V trimming: 1 base; J trimming: 8 bases; junction bases outside the gene matches: 9. The CDR3 is 16 amino acids. The CDR3 sequence is CASSIGGTGRYHEQFF. Written as DNA, the CDR3 is TGTGCCAGTAGTATAGGTGGGACAGGGCGGTACCATGAGCAGTTCTTC.

The V and J genes are TRBV4-3 and TRBJ2-5; the match to TRBD1 covers 7 bases. Per germline, CDR1 LGHNA and CDR2 YSLEER. This CDR3 spans 15 amino acids. The J segment lost 5 bases and the V segment lost 4 bases, leaving 10 bases of the junction unmatched. The CDR3 sequence: CASSLSGIRGETQYF. The CDR3 nucleotides read TGCGCCAGCAGCCTGTCGGGCATCAGGGGGGAGACCCAGTACTTC.

Only one count was recorded for this clone. This chain uses TRBV29-1 with TRBJ2-1; 7 bases are a match to TRBD2. Germline values: CDR1 SQVTM, CDR2 ANQGSEA. Unmatched junction bases numbered 6, after V lost 1 base and J lost 0 bases. The CDR3 length is 16 residues. The CDR3 spells CSVEGGRAFSYNEQFF. CDR3 DNA sequence: TGCAGCGTTGAAGGGGGGAGGGCTTTCTCCTACAATGAGCAGTTCTTC.

This chain connects TRBV19 to TRBJ1-1, with a possible D match to TRBD1 (6 bases). CDR1 is LNHDA, CDR2 SQIVND, per germline (reference sequence). V lost 3 bases, J lost 1 base, and 21 bases lay in between. This CDR3 has 18 residues. CDR3 DNA: TGTGCCAGTAGTATTAAGGGGCAGGGGTCGACTGGGAACACTGAAGCTTTCTTT. Encoded protein: CASSIKGQGSTGNTEAFF.

The chain links TRBV2 to TRBJ1-2; 7 bases align to TRBD1. The CDR3 consists of 14 residues. Germline CDR1 is SNHLY and CDR2 is FYNNEI. After removal of 10 bases from V and 1 base from J, the junction contained 9 bases not matched to a gene. The CDR3 loop is CAIPQGNLNYGYTF. The CDR3 nucleotides are TGTGCCATCCCACAGGGGAACCTTAACTATGGCTACACCTTC.

The chain has TRBV6-6 and TRBJ1-5, with TRBD1 matching 10 bases. The CDR3 extends over 17 amino acids. V shed 6 bases and J 4 bases; nucleotides not matched to a gene: 12. The germline CDR1 and CDR2 sequences are MNHNY and SVGAGI (reference sequence). DNA for the CDR3: TGTGCCAGCAGGCGACAGGGGGCTACGGGAGGAAATCAGCCCCAGCATTTT. This encodes CASRRQGATGGNQPQHF.

The chain carries TRBV28 and TRBJ2-7; unclear D gene. This CDR3 contains 16 residues. The V and J ends lost 6 bases and 9 bases respectively, with 27 bases between them. Germline V gene sequence: CDR1 MDHEN, CDR2 SYDVKM. The CDR3 DNA is TGTGCCAGCAGAACGCCCCGGGCCCCCGCTTCGTTTGGGCAGTACTTC. This gives the protein CASRTPRAPASFGQYF.

The rearrangement links TRBV25-1 to TRBJ1-2; no clear D. This CDR3 spans 15 amino acids. CDR1 is MGHDK and CDR2 is SYGVNS in the germline V gene. The V end was cut by 3 bases, the J end by 3 bases, with 14 bases between. CDR3 sequence (DNA): TGTGCCAGCAGTGATAGGCTCCAGCTCGACTATGGCTACACCTTC. Translating gives CASSDRLQLDYGYTF.

V and J are TRBV6-2 or TRBV6-3 and TRBJ1-5; tentatively, D is TRBD1 (6 bases). V gave up 1 base and J gave up 2 bases, with 21 bases separating them. Germline V CDR1 and CDR2: MNHEY, SVGEGT. The CDR3 is 19 amino acids. The CDR3 region is CASSYWEVLGAGGNQPQHF. The CDR3 nucleotides are TGTGCCAGCAGTTACTGGGAGGTGTTGGGGGCAGGGGGCAATCAGCCCCAGCATTTT.

This chain links TRBV14 with TRBJ2-7; D is undetermined. Deletions cut 2 bases from V and 5 bases from J, with 7 bases between. This CDR3 spans 12 amino acids. Germline-derived CDR1 and CDR2 are SGHDN and FVKESK. As DNA, the CDR3 is TGTGCCAGCAGCCAACATTCGGACGAGCAGTACTTC. It specifies CASSQHSDEQYF.

The gene calls are TRBV7-9 and TRBJ1-1; a possible D gene is TRBD1 (5 bases). Germline V gene sequence: CDR1 SEHNR, CDR2 FQNEAQ (reference sequence). V dropped 5 bases and J dropped 8 bases, with 12 bases sitting between them. The CDR3 extends over 12 amino acids. This chain's CDR3 is CASSLDSNEAFF. Here the CDR3 DNA reads TGTGCCAGCAGCCTAGACAGTAACGAAGCTTTCTTT.

This chain connects TRBV5-5 to TRBJ1-5, with 8 bases fitting TRBD1. V gave up 3 bases and J gave up 3 bases; unmatched junction bases: 8. The V gene's germline CDR1 is SGHKS and CDR2 YYEKEE (reference sequence). The CDR3 covers 16 residues. The CDR3 reads CASSYSGGADNQPQHF. The CDR3 DNA follows: TGTGCCAGCAGCTATTCAGGGGGCGCCGACAATCAGCCCCAGCATTTT.

This chain connects TRBV7-2 to TRBJ2-5, with TRBD2 matching 7 bases. CDR3 length: 15 amino acids. Germline V gives CDR1 SGHTA, CDR2 FQGNSA. The junction had 4 bases not matched to a gene; V was cut back by 1 base and J by 2 bases. CDR3 sequence reads: CASSLVWRGQETQYF. Written as DNA, the CDR3 is TGTGCCAGCAGCTTAGTCTGGCGGGGGCAAGAGACCCAGTACTTC.

The rearrangement uses TRBV7-9 and TRBJ1-1, with a tentative D call TRBD1 (6 bases). The CDR3 sequence is 14 residues long. The V end was cut by 2 bases, the J end by 2 bases, with 9 bases between. Germline V CDR1 and CDR2: SEHNR, FQNEAQ (reference sequence). The CDR3 reads CASSLSGANTEAFF. The DNA of the CDR3 is TGTGCCAGCAGCTTATCAGGGGCCAACACTGAAGCTTTCTTT.

The V gene is TRBV20-1, the J gene TRBJ1-1, with D possibly matching TRBD1 (5 bases). Trimming left V 3 bases short and J 0 bases short, with 14 bases between. Germline CDR1 DFQATT, CDR2 SNEGSKA (reference sequence). This CDR3 is 15 amino acids long. CDR3 DNA sequence: TGCAGTGCTAGTAACCCCCAGGGAATGAACACTGAAGCTTTCTTT. Translated: CSASNPQGMNTEAFF.

The rearrangement uses TRBV5-1 and TRBJ2-7; no clear D gene. Trimming shortened V by 0 bases and J by 5 bases, and 9 bases separated the two germline ends. This CDR3 contains 13 residues. Germline values: CDR1 SGHRS, CDR2 YFSETQ. The CDR3 loop is CASSLGWGNEQYF. DNA for the CDR3: TGCGCCAGCAGCTTGGGTTGGGGAAACGAGCAGTACTTC.

The CDR3 protein is CASSQDALAGLGNEQFF. CDR3 DNA sequence: TGTGCCAGCAGCCAAGACGCCTTAGCGGGCCTTGGCAATGAGCAGTTCTTC. The rearrangement uses TRBV3-1 (or the pseudogene TRBV3-2) and TRBJ2-1; 7 nucleotides line up with TRBD2. The trim removed 0 bases at V and 6 bases at J, leaving 11 bases unmatched. The CDR3 loop spans 17 amino acids. Looked up from germline, CDR1 is LGHDT and CDR2 is YNNKEL (reference sequence).

This clone was detected only once. The V and J genes are TRBV20-1 and TRBJ1-1; the D is unclear. This CDR3 region has 11 residues. Germline-derived CDR1 and CDR2 are DFQATT and SNEGSKA (reference sequence). This CDR3 is CRSSMNTEAFF. The CDR3, as DNA: TGCAGGTCCAGCATGAACACTGAAGCTTTCTTT.

This clone was picked up one time. V and J are TRBV18 and TRBJ1-2; 7 positions agree with TRBD1. Trimming cost V 1 base and J 0 bases; bases outside gene matches: 11. Per germline, CDR1 KGHSH and CDR2 LQKENI. CDR3 length: 18 residues. In DNA, the CDR3 is TGTGCCAGCTCACCACGTGGGGCTGACAGGGCGGCTAACTATGGCTACACCTTC. It yields the protein CASSPRGADRAANYGYTF.